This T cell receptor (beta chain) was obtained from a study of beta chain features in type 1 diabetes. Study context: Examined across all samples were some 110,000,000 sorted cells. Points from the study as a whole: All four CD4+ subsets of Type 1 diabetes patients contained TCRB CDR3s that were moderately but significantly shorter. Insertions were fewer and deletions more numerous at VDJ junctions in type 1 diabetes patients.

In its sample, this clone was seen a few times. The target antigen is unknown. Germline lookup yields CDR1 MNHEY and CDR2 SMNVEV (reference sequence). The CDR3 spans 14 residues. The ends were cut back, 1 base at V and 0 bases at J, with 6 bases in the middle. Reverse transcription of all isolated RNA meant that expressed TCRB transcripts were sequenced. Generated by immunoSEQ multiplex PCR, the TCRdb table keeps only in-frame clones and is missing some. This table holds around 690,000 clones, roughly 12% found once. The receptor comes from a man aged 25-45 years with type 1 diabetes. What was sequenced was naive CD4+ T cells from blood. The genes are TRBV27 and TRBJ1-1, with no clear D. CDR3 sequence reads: CASSLYGVNTEAFF. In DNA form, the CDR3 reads TGTGCCAGCAGTTTATATGGAGTGAACACTGAAGCTTTCTTT.